The source of this T cell receptor beta chain is a study of naive and memory T cell subsets. Study-wide findings and caveats: In CD4 and CD8 cells, diversity dropped from naive through EMRA.

Many counts were recorded for this clonotype. Its antigen is undetermined. CD4+ T cell IFNgamma after overnight CMV lysate exposure gave donor CMV status. Cells stained for CD3, CD4, CD8, CD45RA and CD27 were sorted into four subsets. An equimolar mix of two oligonucleotides served as the beta constant-region primer for TRBC1 and TRBC2. The ligated cDNA underwent four PCR rounds using SP2 and nested alpha and beta constant-region primers. One entry per CDR3 protein results from TCRdb running MiXCR on the UMI-ligation and nested PCR reads. The sample includes 15,000 to 20,000 distinct CDR3 sequences, roughly 8.7% of them seen just once. The sample comprised central memory CD8+ T cells from blood. The receptor's source is a human donor in good health.

The CDR3: CASRPVGFSEAFF. CDR3 coding DNA: TGTGCCAGCAGGCCCGTGGGCTTCAGTGAAGCTTTCTTT. This chain uses TRBV27 with TRBJ1-1; D remains unclear. Trimming pared 6 bases from V and 7 bases from J, leaving 15 bases between. Germline V gene sequence: CDR1 MNHEY, CDR2 SMNVEV (reference sequence). This CDR3 comprises 13 residues.